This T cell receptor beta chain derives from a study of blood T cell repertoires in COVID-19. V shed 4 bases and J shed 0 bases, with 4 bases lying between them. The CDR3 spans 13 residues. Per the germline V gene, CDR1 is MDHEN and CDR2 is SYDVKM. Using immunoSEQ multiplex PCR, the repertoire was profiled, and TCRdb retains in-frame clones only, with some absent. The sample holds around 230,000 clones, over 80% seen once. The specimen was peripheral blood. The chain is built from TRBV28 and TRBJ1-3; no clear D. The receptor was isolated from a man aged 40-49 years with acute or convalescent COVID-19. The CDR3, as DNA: TGTGCCAGCAGTTCCGGCTCTGGAAACACCATATATTTT. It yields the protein CASSSGSGNTIYF.